These 28 T cell receptor beta chains share one sample of origin, sequenced in a study of shared clonotypes between healthy human individuals. Repertoires were generated with immunoSEQ multiplex PCR, while TCRdb's copy carries only in-frame clones and drops some. The sample consists of about 2.2 million clones, 90% to 95% of them appearing once. CD45RO-negative, CCR7-selected cells formed the naive CD8 fraction, which excluded terminally differentiated effector memory CD45RA+ cells. Sequencing input: naive CD8+ T cells from PBMCs. The receptor set was obtained from a man in his late teens or twenties in good health. Some clones in this sample may be carry-over from other donors' samples.

This clone was counted a few times. The chain recombines TRBV4-2 with TRBJ1-1, with 8 bases aligning to TRBD1. The germline CDR1 and CDR2 sequences are LGHNA and YNFKEQ. With 5 bases clipped from V and 0 bases from J, the junction kept 5 bases outside the gene matches. The CDR3 is 15 residues long. DNA of the CDR3: TGTGCCAGCAGCGCACAACAGGGGGTGAACACTGAAGCTTTCTTT. Protein sequence: CASSAQQGVNTEAFF.

The rearrangement links TRBV10-3 to TRBJ2-7; TRBD1 matches at 7 bases. Germline trimming cut 7 bases from V and 0 bases from J; bases unmatched to any gene: 6. The CDR3 is 14 residues long. Germline lookup yields CDR1 ENHRY and CDR2 SYGVKD. DNA for the CDR3: TGTGCCATCACCGGGACAGAAAGCTCCTACGAGCAGTACTTC. This sequence encodes CAITGTESSYEQYF.

This chain joins TRBV2 and TRBJ2-5; TRBD2 might be the D (5 bases). This CDR3 spans 16 amino acids. The ends were cut back, 2 bases at V and 5 bases at J, with 18 bases in the middle. CDR1 is SNHLY and CDR2 is FYNNEI in the germline V gene. Here the CDR3 reads CASSETRFLGRETQYF. The DNA of the CDR3 is TGTGCCAGCAGTGAAACTAGGTTTCTAGGTCGGGAGACCCAGTACTTC.

This sequence joins TRBV21-1 and TRBJ2-3; TRBD2, as called in the table, went unchecked against the DNA. TRBV21-1 is assigned pseudogene status. The CDR3 totals 17 residues. The CDR3: CASSSGLGFGIRDTQYF. The CDR3 region has the DNA TGTGCCAGCAGCTCGGGACTAGGTTTTGGTATACGAGATACGCAGTATTTT.

The chain carries TRBV30 and TRBJ2-7; TRBD2 might be the D (5 bases). CDR3 length: 12 residues. Germline CDR1 is GTSNPN and CDR2 is SVGIG (reference sequence). V gave up 1 base and J gave up 3 bases, with 7 bases separating them. This CDR3 is CAWSGDYYEQYF. Here the CDR3 DNA reads TGTGCCTGGAGTGGAGACTACTACGAGCAGTACTTC.

The rearrangement joins TRBV7-3 to TRBJ2-2; 8 positions agree with TRBD1. The germline CDR1 and CDR2 sequences are SGHTA and FQGTGA. V shed 2 bases and J 4 bases; nucleotides not matched to a gene: 6. CDR3 length equals 16 residues. The CDR3 here is CASSLGPDRATGELFF. The CDR3 DNA follows: TGTGCCAGCAGCTTAGGTCCGGACAGGGCCACCGGGGAGCTGTTTTTT.

The V call is TRBV29-1, the J call TRBJ1-1; perhaps TRBD1 as D (5 bases). V shed 4 bases and J shed 10 bases, with 7 bases lying between them. The CDR3 contains 9 residues. The V gene's germline CDR1 is SQVTM and CDR2 ANQGSEA. CDR3: CSVGRGAFF. The CDR3 bases are TGCAGCGTTGGAAGGGGAGCTTTCTTT.

The V and J genes are TRBV19 and TRBJ2-1, with D possibly being TRBD1 (5 bases). Germline V lookup: CDR1 LNHDA, CDR2 SQIVND (reference sequence). The CDR3 totals 16 residues. V lost 1 base to trimming and J lost 0 bases, with 10 bases between them. The CDR3 DNA sequence: TGTGCCAGTAGTATAGTGCCAGGGCCCTCCTACAATGAGCAGTTCTTC. Its protein product is CASSIVPGPSYNEQFF.

The chain recombines TRBV7-8 with TRBJ2-7; tentatively, D is TRBD2 (6 bases). Germline CDR1 reads SGHVS; CDR2 reads FQNEAQ. This CDR3 comprises 16 residues. Trimming removed 5 bases from V and 7 bases from J, with 24 bases in between. CDR3 sequence: CASSPPPSVRLGEQYF. For the CDR3, the DNA is TGTGCCAGCAGCCCACCTCCTAGCGTTAGGCTGGGGGAGCAGTACTTC.

This clone was counted once. Other DNA sequences from this sample encode an identical CDR3 as well. V usage is TRBV6-5 and J usage is TRBJ1-5; D is unresolved. The CDR3 consists of 13 residues. CDR1 is MNHEY and CDR2 is SVGAGI in the germline V gene. The V and J ends lost 2 bases and 6 bases respectively, with 8 bases between them. Here the CDR3 DNA reads TGTGCCAGCAGTTACGGGAGCGGTCAGCCCCAGCATTTT. Amino acid sequence: CASSYGSGQPQHF.

This chain links TRBV7-8 with TRBJ2-3; 8 nucleotides align to TRBD1. The CDR3 consists of 16 residues. J was trimmed by 1 base and V by 5 bases; bases with no gene match: 8. Germline CDR1 SGHVS, CDR2 FQNEAQ. CDR3 nucleotide sequence: TGTGCCAGCAGCCCCGAACAGGGGGTTGGCACAGATACGCAGTATTTT. It encodes CASSPEQGVGTDTQYF.

As for this clone: Other DNA variants within this sample encode the same CDR3. The chain joins TRBV4-1 to TRBJ2-7; D tentatively fits TRBD1 or TRBD2 (7 bases each). Looked up from germline, CDR1 is MGHRA and CDR2 is YSYEKL. There are 16 residues in the CDR3. Trimming stripped 0 bases from V and 2 bases from J, with 14 bases between. DNA for the CDR3: TGCGCCAGCAGCCAAGACCCCAGGGGGGGAGCCTACGAGCAGTACTTC. It codes for CASSQDPRGGAYEQYF.

This chain connects TRBV4-2 to TRBJ1-2, with D tentatively TRBD1 (5 bases). Trimming took off 1 base at V and 0 bases at J, with 6 bases between the two ends. CDR1 and CDR2 from the germline V gene are LGHNA and YNFKEQ. CDR3 length equals 14 residues. The CDR3 nucleotides are TGTGCCAGCAGCCAAGCAGGGCCTAACTATGGCTACACCTTC. This translates into CASSQAGPNYGYTF.

The chain combines TRBV7-9 with TRBJ1-5; 10 nucleotides align to TRBD1. The junction had 5 bases not matched to a gene; V was cut back by 1 base and J by 2 bases. The CDR3 spans 17 residues. The germline V gene has CDR1 SEHNR and CDR2 FQNEAQ (reference sequence). CDR3 in amino acids: CASSLGGQGRGNQPQHF. CDR3 bases: TGTGCCAGCAGCTTAGGGGGACAGGGGAGAGGCAATCAGCCCCAGCATTTT.

This clone has a handful of counts. The V call is TRBV6-1, the J call TRBJ1-2, with D possibly TRBD1 on 5 matching bases. V lost 5 bases and J lost 8, with 18 bases in between. The CDR3 totals 14 residues. Germline V gene lookup returns CDR1 MNHNS and CDR2 SASEGT. CDR3 nucleotide sequence: TGTGCCAGCAGTAATCGGGACTCCCTGGGCGGCTACACCTTC. Translating it yields CASSNRDSLGGYTF.

The CDR3 DNA sequence: TGCGCCAGCAGCCAAGTCCTGGCTAGCCTCGATGAGCAGTTCTTC. Translation gives CASSQVLASLDEQFF. The J gene is TRBJ2-1, the V gene TRBV4-1; a weak D match, TRBD2 (5 bases). Germline V gene lookup returns CDR1 MGHRA and CDR2 YSYEKL. The CDR3 is 15 residues long. V lost 1 base to trimming and J lost 8 bases, with 15 bases between them.

V usage is TRBV7-6 and J usage is TRBJ2-2; no definite D call. The germline V gene has CDR1 SGHVS and CDR2 FNYEAQ. The ends were cut back, 6 bases at V and 1 base at J, with 12 bases in the middle. The CDR3 length is 15 residues. The DNA for the CDR3 is TGTGCCAGCAGTCCCGTCACCAAGAACACCGGGGAGCTGTTTTTT. Translating it yields CASSPVTKNTGELFF.

The chain carries TRBV29-1 and TRBJ2-7; D is unclear. The CDR3 totals 12 residues. Trimming shortened V by 5 bases and J by 3 bases, and 11 bases separated the two germline ends. The germline gives CDR1 SQVTM, CDR2 ANQGSEA. The CDR3 DNA reads TGCAGCGTTCTGGTCCTAAACTACGAGCAGTACTTC. Its translation is CSVLVLNYEQYF.

The chain uses TRBV28 and TRBJ2-7, with TRBD2 matching 12 bases. Looked up from germline, CDR1 is MDHEN and CDR2 is SYDVKM. The CDR3 is made up of 16 amino acids. V dropped 7 bases and J dropped 6; count of bases not matched to a gene: 13. Written as DNA, the CDR3 is TGTGCCAGCACCCCGCACCTACTAGCGGGAGGAGGCGAGCAGTACTTC. Translation: CASTPHLLAGGGEQYF.

A word on this clone: This specimen includes other DNA sequences encoding the same CDR3. The rearrangement joins TRBV27 to TRBJ1-1; 11 positions match TRBD1. The J segment lost 5 bases and the V segment lost 3 bases, leaving 2 bases of the junction unmatched. Per the germline V gene, CDR1 is MNHEY and CDR2 is SMNVEV (reference sequence). The CDR3 extends over 14 amino acids. The CDR3: CASSFRDRGTEAFF. CDR3 DNA sequence: TGTGCCAGCAGTTTTCGGGACAGGGGGACTGAAGCTTTCTTT.

A word on this clone: The identical CDR3 is also encoded by other nucleotide sequences in the sample. The gene calls are TRBV6-6 and TRBJ2-5; D is undetermined. V was pared by 5 bases and J by 4 bases, with 5 bases between. This CDR3 is 11 amino acids long. Germline values: CDR1 MNHNY, CDR2 SVGAGI (reference sequence). As DNA, the CDR3 is TGTGCCAGCAGTCTCCGAGAGACCCAGTACTTC. It yields the protein CASSLRETQYF.

This chain connects TRBV6-5 to TRBJ2-3; D gene uncertain. V dropped 7 bases and J dropped 2 bases, with 10 bases sitting between them. CDR3 length equals 13 residues. Germline values: CDR1 MNHEY, CDR2 SVGAGI. This chain's CDR3 is CASKPVYTDTQYF. CDR3 DNA: TGTGCCAGCAAGCCCGTCTACACAGATACGCAGTATTTT.

This rearrangement joins TRBV11-2 to TRBJ1-2; no reliable D call. Trimming pared 4 bases from V and 1 base from J, leaving 10 bases between. Germline V gene lookup returns CDR1 SGHAT and CDR2 FQNNGV. The CDR3 runs to 14 residues. This chain's CDR3 is CASSSGFFNYGYTF. In DNA, the CDR3 is TGTGCCAGCAGCTCCGGGTTCTTTAACTATGGCTACACCTTC.

The V call is TRBV7-2, the J call TRBJ2-1; 10 nucleotides agree with TRBD2. This CDR3 is built from 16 residues. The trim removed 3 bases at V and 2 bases at J, leaving 4 bases unmatched. CDR1 and CDR2 from the germline V gene are SGHTA and FQGNSA. The CDR3 region is CASSLSGRGTYNEQFF. CDR3 DNA sequence: TGTGCCAGCAGCTTGAGCGGGAGGGGGACCTACAATGAGCAGTTCTTC.

Only one count was recorded for this clone. This CDR3 is also generated by other DNA sequences in the sample. J is TRBJ1-1 and V is TRBV7-6; 7 bases agree with TRBD1. Germline V gene sequence: CDR1 SGHVS, CDR2 FNYEAQ. V gave up 1 base and J gave up 3 bases; unmatched junction bases: 2. The CDR3 spans 14 residues. The CDR3 DNA reads TGTGCCAGCAGCTTAGGACAGGGACACACTGAAGCTTTCTTT. It specifies CASSLGQGHTEAFF.

This clone was counted ten times or more. The rearrangement uses TRBV11-1 and TRBJ2-7, with 7 bases identical to TRBD2. The length of the CDR3 is 17 residues. The trim removed 5 bases at V and 0 bases at J, leaving 13 bases unmatched. Per the germline V gene, CDR1 is SGHAT and CDR2 is FQDESV (reference sequence). The CDR3 sequence is CASSGSTTSDSSYEQYF. The CDR3 DNA reads as TGTGCCAGCAGCGGATCGACAACTAGCGATAGCTCCTACGAGCAGTACTTC.

A remark on this clone: This sample includes further DNA sequences coding for the same CDR3. V usage is TRBV25-1 and J usage is TRBJ2-7, with D perhaps TRBD1 or TRBD2 (5 bases each). Trimming shortened V by 2 bases and J by 0 bases, and 8 bases separated the two germline ends. CDR3 length: 14 residues. The germline V gene encodes CDR1 MGHDK and CDR2 SYGVNS. CDR3 nucleotide sequence: TGTGCCAGCAGTGAACGGGACGGCTCCTACGAGCAGTACTTC. Its translation: CASSERDGSYEQYF.

V and J are TRBV4-1 and TRBJ2-5, with 8 positions matching TRBD1. Germline CDR1 and CDR2: MGHRA and YSYEKL. J lost 7 bases, V lost 0 bases, and 13 bases had no gene match. The CDR3 loop spans 17 amino acids. The CDR3 bases are TGCGCCAGCAGCCAAGATTTGACGACAGGGGCCTGGGGGACCCAGTACTTC. Translated: CASSQDLTTGAWGTQYF.